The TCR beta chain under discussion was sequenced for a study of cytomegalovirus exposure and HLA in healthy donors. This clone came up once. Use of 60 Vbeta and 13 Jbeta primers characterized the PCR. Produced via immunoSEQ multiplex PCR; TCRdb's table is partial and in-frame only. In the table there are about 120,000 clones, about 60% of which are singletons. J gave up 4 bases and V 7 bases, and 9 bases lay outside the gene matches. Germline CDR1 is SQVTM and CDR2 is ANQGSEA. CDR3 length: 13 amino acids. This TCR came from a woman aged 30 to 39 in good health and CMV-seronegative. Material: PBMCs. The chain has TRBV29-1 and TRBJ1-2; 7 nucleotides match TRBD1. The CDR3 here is CSARQGASYGYTF. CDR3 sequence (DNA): TGCAGCGCTCGACAGGGAGCGAGCTATGGCTACACCTTC.